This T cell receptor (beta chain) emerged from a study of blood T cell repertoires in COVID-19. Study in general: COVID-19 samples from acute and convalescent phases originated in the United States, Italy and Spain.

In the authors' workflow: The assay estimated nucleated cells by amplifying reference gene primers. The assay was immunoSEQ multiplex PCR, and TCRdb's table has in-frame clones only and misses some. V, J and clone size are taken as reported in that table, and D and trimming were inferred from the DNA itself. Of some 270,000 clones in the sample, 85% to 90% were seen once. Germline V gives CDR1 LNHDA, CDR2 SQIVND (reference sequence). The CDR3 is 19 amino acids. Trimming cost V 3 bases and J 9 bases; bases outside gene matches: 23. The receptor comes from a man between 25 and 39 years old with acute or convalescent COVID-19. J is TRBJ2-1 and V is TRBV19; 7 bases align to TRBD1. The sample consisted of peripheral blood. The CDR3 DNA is TGTGCCAGTAGTATCCCCCCCCAAGACAGGGTCTTAAGAGGGGCTGAGCAGTTCTTC. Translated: CASSIPPQDRVLRGAEQFF.